This T cell receptor beta chain was captured in a study of blood T cell repertoires in COVID-19. Clinical history as reported by participants underpinned cohort assignment. The V and J ends lost 2 bases and 7 bases, in that order; junction bases with no gene match: 8. The CDR3 has 16 amino acids. The germline V gene has CDR1 MNHEY and CDR2 SVGAGI. This clone was observed once. Produced via immunoSEQ multiplex PCR; TCRdb's table is partial and in-frame only. There are fewer than 200,000 clones in the sample; around 84% occur only once, and more than 3% lies in the top ten. The chain uses TRBV6-5 and TRBJ2-1, with 10 positions matching TRBD2. The origin of this receptor is a woman aged 30 to 39 who had been exposed to COVID-19. Sequenced sample: PBMCs or T cells enriched from blood (not recorded which). DNA for the CDR3: TGTGCCAGCAGTTACAGCGGGGGGGCTGTTTTGAATGAGCAGTTCTTC. As protein: CASSYSGGAVLNEQFF.